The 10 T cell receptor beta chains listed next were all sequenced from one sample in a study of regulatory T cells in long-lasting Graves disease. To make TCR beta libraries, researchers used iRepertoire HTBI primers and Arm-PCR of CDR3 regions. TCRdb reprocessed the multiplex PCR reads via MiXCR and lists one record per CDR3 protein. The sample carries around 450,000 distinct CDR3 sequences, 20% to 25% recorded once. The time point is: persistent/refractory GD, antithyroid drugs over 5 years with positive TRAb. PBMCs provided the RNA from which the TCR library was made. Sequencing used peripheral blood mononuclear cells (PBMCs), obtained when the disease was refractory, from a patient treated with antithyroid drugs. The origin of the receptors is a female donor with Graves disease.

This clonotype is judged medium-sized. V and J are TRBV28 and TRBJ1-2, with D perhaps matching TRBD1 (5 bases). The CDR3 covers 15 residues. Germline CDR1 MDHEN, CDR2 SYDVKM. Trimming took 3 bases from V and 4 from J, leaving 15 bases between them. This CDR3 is CASSLPTLQGYGYTF. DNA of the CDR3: TGTGCCAGCAGTTTGCCTACTTTGCAGGGCTATGGCTACACCTTC.

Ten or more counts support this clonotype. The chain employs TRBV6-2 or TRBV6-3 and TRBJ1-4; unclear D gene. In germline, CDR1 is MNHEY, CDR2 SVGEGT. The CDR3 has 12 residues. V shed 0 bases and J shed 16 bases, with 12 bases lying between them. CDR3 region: CASSYSRDLQFF. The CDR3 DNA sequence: TGTGCCAGCAGTTACTCGAGGGATCTTCAGTTTTTT.

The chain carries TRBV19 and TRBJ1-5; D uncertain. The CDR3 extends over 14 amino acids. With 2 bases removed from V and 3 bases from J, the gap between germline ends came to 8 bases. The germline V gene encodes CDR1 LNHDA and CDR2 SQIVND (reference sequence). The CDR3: CASSILDFNQPQHF. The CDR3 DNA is TGTGCCAGTAGTATACTGGACTTCAATCAGCCCCAGCATTTT.

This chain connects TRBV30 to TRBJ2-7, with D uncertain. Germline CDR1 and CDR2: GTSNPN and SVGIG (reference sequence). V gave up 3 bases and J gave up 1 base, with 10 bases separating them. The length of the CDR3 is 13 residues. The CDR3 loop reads CAWRPGESYEQYF. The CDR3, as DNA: TGTGCCTGGAGGCCAGGAGAGTCCTACGAGCAGTACTTC.

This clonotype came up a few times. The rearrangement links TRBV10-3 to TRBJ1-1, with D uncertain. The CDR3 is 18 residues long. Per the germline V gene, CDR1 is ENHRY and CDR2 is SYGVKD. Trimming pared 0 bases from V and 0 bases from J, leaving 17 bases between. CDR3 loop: CAISESTHSVGMNTEAFF. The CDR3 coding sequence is TGTGCCATCAGTGAGTCGACCCACTCGGTAGGCATGAACACTGAAGCTTTCTTT.

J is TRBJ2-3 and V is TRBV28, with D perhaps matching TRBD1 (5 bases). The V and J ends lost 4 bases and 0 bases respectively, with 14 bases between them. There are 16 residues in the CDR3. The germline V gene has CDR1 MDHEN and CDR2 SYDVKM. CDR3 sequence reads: CASSSNDRASTDTQYF. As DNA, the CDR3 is TGTGCCAGCAGTTCCAATGACAGAGCTAGCACAGATACGCAGTATTTT.

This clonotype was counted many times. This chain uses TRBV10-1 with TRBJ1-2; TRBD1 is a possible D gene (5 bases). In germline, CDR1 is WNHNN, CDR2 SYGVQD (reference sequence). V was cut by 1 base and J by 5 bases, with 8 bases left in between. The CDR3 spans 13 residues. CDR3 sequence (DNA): TGCGCCAGCAGTGAGTTGGGGACGTATGGCTACACCTTC. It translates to CASSELGTYGYTF.

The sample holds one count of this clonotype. The CDR3 protein is CAWSMGPANTGELFF. CDR3 DNA sequence: TGTGCCTGGAGCATGGGGCCCGCGAACACCGGGGAGCTGTTTTTT. The gene calls are TRBV30 and TRBJ2-2; tentatively, D is TRBD1 (5 bases). Trimming left V 3 bases short and J 0 bases short, with 11 bases between. This CDR3 comprises 15 residues. Germline V gene sequence: CDR1 GTSNPN, CDR2 SVGIG (reference sequence).

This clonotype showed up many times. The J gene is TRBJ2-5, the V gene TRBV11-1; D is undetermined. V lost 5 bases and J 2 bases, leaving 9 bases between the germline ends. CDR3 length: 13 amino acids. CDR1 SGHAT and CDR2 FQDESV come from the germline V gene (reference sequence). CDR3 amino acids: CASSPLQQETQYF. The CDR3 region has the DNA TGTGCCAGCAGCCCCCTACAACAAGAGACCCAGTACTTC.

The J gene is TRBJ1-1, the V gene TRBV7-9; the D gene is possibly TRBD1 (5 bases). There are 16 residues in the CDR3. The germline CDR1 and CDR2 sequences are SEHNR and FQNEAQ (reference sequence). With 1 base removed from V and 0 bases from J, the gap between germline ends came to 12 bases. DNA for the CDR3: TGTGCCAGCAGCTTAGTCAGGGAGCAAATGAACACTGAAGCTTTCTTT. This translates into CASSLVREQMNTEAFF.